Listed here are 15 T cell receptor beta chains from one sample, sequenced in a study of PD-L1 blockade in urothelial cancer. The table came from immunoSEQ multiplex PCR; TCRdb's copy has only in-frame clones and leaves some out. This sample has under 40,000 clones; about 89% occur once, and the top ten carry roughly 2.1%. This material consisted of PBMCs, taken around atezolizumab (anti-PD-L1) treatment. The receptors stem from a man aged 55 to 70 with urothelial cancer.

The chain couples TRBV28 to TRBJ2-1; tentative D call: TRBD2 (6 bases). Germline V lookup: CDR1 MDHEN, CDR2 SYDVKM. This CDR3 has 14 amino acids. V lost 5 bases and J lost 8, with 16 bases in between. For the CDR3, the DNA is TGTGCCAGCAGTGGGGCGGGGCCCGGGGATGAGCAGTTCTTC. The encoded protein is CASSGAGPGDEQFF. Variable domain in full (rest from reference TRBV28 and TRBJ2-1): DVKVTQSSRYLVKRTGEKVFLECVQDMDHENMFWYRQDPGLGLRLIYFSYDVKMKEKGDIPEGYSVSREKKERFSLILESASTNQTSMYLCASSGAGPGDEQFFGPGTRLTVL.

The CDR3 region is CASSQSRLRNTEAFF. The DNA for the CDR3 is TGTGCCAGCAGCCAATCGAGGCTAAGGAACACTGAAGCTTTCTTT. The chain recombines TRBV16 with TRBJ1-1; D is uncertain. The CDR3 consists of 15 residues. The germline V and J ends were trimmed by 0 bases and 1 base, with 9 bases remaining between them. Looked up from germline, CDR1 is KGHSY and CDR2 is FQNENV.

The V and J genes are TRBV30 and TRBJ2-1; 9 bases fit TRBD2. In germline, CDR1 is GTSNPN, CDR2 SVGIG (reference sequence). This CDR3 comprises 14 residues. The junction had 5 bases not matched to a gene; V was cut back by 3 bases and J by 5 bases. The CDR3 reads CAWRWGTSNNEQFF. CDR3 DNA sequence: TGTGCCTGGAGGTGGGGGACTAGCAACAATGAGCAGTTCTTC.

The chain uses TRBV5-4 and TRBJ2-5, with TRBD1 matching 7 bases. The CDR3 totals 15 residues. Unmatched junction bases numbered 11, after V lost 4 bases and J lost 5 bases. Germline V lookup: CDR1 SGHNT, CDR2 YYREEE (reference sequence). This chain's CDR3 is CASSPRQGDGETQYF. The CDR3 DNA reads TGTGCCAGCAGCCCAAGGCAGGGGGATGGGGAGACCCAGTACTTC.

V and J are TRBV28 and TRBJ2-7; possibly TRBD1 for D (6 bases). Germline CDR1 is MDHEN and CDR2 is SYDVKM. V was trimmed by 7 bases and J by 6 bases, leaving 19 bases between them. CDR3 size: 14 residues. DNA for the CDR3: TGTGCCAGCACCGCTCTACAGGGTAGATCCGAGCAGTACTTC. Protein: CASTALQGRSEQYF.

The rearrangement joins TRBV7-9 to TRBJ2-3, with 9 bases fitting TRBD2. With V trimmed by 3 bases and J by 4 bases, 8 bases remained unmatched. Germline V gene lookup returns CDR1 SEHNR and CDR2 FQNEAQ (reference sequence). There are 16 residues in the CDR3. CDR3 sequence reads: CASSLGLAGFADTQYF. The CDR3 DNA follows: TGTGCCAGCAGCTTGGGGCTAGCGGGATTCGCAGATACGCAGTATTTT.

The chain has TRBV7-3 and TRBJ2-1; D is perhaps TRBD2 (6 bases). This CDR3 comprises 13 residues. Trimming took 2 bases from V and 7 from J, leaving 9 bases between them. CDR1 and CDR2 from the germline V gene are SGHTA and FQGTGA. The DNA for the CDR3 is TGTGCCAGCAGCTTAGCGGGAAGGAATGAGCAGTTCTTC. This translates into CASSLAGRNEQFF.

The chain recombines TRBV9 with TRBJ2-3; TRBD2 aligns across 9 bases. After removal of 3 bases from V and 1 base from J, the junction contained 6 bases not matched to a gene. This CDR3 has 16 residues. CDR1 and CDR2 from the germline V gene are SGDLS and YYNGEE. The CDR3 region is CASSDSGSLGTDTQYF. The CDR3 DNA reads as TGTGCCAGCAGCGATAGCGGGAGCCTCGGCACAGATACGCAGTATTTT. Complete variable domain (other parts from reference TRBV9 and TRBJ2-3): DSGVTQTPKHLITATGQRVTLRCSPRSGDLSVYWYQQSLDQGLQFLIQYYNGEERAKGNILERFSAQQFPDLHSELNLSSLELGDSALYFCASSDSGSLGTDTQYFGPGTRLTVL.

The chain has TRBV5-8 and TRBJ1-2, with 9 bases fitting TRBD1. CDR3 length: 13 residues. Trimming cost V 4 bases and J 7 bases; bases outside gene matches: 5. CDR1 and CDR2 (germline): SGHTS, YDEGEE. CDR3 loop: CASSMDRGGGYTF. The CDR3, as DNA: TGTGCCAGCAGCATGGACAGGGGAGGTGGCTACACCTTC.

A few counts support this clone. The chain has TRBV28 and TRBJ1-5, with D possibly being TRBD1 (5 bases). Trimming took 5 bases from V and 11 from J, leaving 13 bases between them. The CDR3 runs 12 residues. The V gene's germline CDR1 is MDHEN and CDR2 SYDVKM. CDR3 protein: CASSLRDSAQHF. The CDR3 DNA is TGTGCCAGCAGTCTCCGGGACTCGGCCCAGCATTTT.

This chain joins TRBV7-2 and TRBJ1-3; D is perhaps TRBD1 (6 bases). This CDR3 spans 15 amino acids. The ends were cut back, 2 bases at V and 4 bases at J, with 12 bases in the middle. Germline CDR1 reads SGHTA; CDR2 reads FQGNSA. CDR3 coding DNA: TGTGCCAGCAGCTTATGGTCAGGGGAGGGAAACACCATATATTTT. Its protein product is CASSLWSGEGNTIYF.

This clone showed up just once. This chain links TRBV7-9 with TRBJ1-2; unclear D gene. With 1 base removed from V and 6 bases from J, the gap between germline ends came to 6 bases. CDR3 size: 12 residues. Germline-derived CDR1 and CDR2 are SEHNR and FQNEAQ (reference sequence). This CDR3 is CASSLGEDGYTF. The CDR3 DNA is TGTGCCAGCAGCTTAGGGGAGGATGGCTACACCTTC.

The rearrangement uses TRBV28 and TRBJ1-2; TRBD1 aligns across 10 bases. The CDR3 totals 16 residues. The germline V gene has CDR1 MDHEN and CDR2 SYDVKM. V was pared by 7 bases and J by 5 bases, with 13 bases of the junction left unmatched. The CDR3 reads CASTSPGTGAAYGYTF. CDR3 nucleotides: TGTGCCAGCACTTCTCCGGGGACAGGGGCCGCTTATGGCTACACCTTC.

The gene calls are TRBV7-9 and TRBJ1-1, with D hard to call. V lost 2 bases and J lost 3, with 10 bases in between. Per the germline V gene, CDR1 is SEHNR and CDR2 is FQNEAQ (reference sequence). The CDR3 consists of 14 residues. The CDR3 DNA follows: TGTGCCAGCAGCTTATCGGGGATGGACACTGAAGCTTTCTTT. This sequence encodes CASSLSGMDTEAFF.

The chain is built from TRBV27 and TRBJ1-2; TRBD1 agrees at 7 bases. J lost 8 bases, V lost 5 bases, and 5 bases had no gene match. The germline gives CDR1 MNHEY, CDR2 SMNVEV (reference sequence). This CDR3 region has 12 residues. CDR3 nucleotides: TGTGCCAGCAGTACGACAGGGCACGGCTACACCTTC. Protein product: CASSTTGHGYTF.